This T cell receptor (beta chain) was found in a study of T cells in Graves' hyperthyroidism and ophthalmopathy. A few counts support this clonotype. Per germline, CDR1 MNHNS and CDR2 SASEGT. The ends lost 0 bases at V and 6 bases at J; junction bases unmatched: 8. The CDR3 extends over 16 amino acids. Researchers amplified the TCR beta CDR3 regions from RNA transcripts. TCR CDR3 regions were first amplified by RT-PCR with HTBI primers. From the multiplex PCR reads, TCRdb called clonotypes with MiXCR, one entry per CDR3 protein. The top ten hold roughly 15% of the sample, which has some 360,000 distinct CDR3 sequences, around 18% seen once.

The rearrangement uses TRBV6-1 and TRBJ2-5, with 9 nucleotides matching TRBD1. The source material was blood. The clonotype comes from a woman in her thirties or forties with Graves' ophthalmopathy. This CDR3 is CASSEATTGGRKTQYF. Written as DNA, the CDR3 is TGTGCCAGCAGTGAAGCGACGACAGGGGGTAGGAAGACCCAGTACTTC.